This is a list of T cell receptor beta chains from one sample in a study of glioma-infiltrating T cells after dendritic cell vaccination. Produced via immunoSEQ multiplex PCR; TCRdb's table is partial and in-frame only. The sample shows 90,000 to 95,000 clones, over 75% of them seen only once. The sequencing used blood, collected after dendritic cell vaccination. The origin of the receptors is a human donor with glioblastoma. The CDR3 runs from the conserved cysteine through the conserved F or W. A D gene is named only where the DNA matches it firmly. The listing skips clone size in some rows; elsewhere it reads once, few, many or a size class.

>TRBJ2-5|NA|TRBV7-9|TRBD2
CASNPLAGGPEETQYF
TGTGCCAGCAACCCCTTAGCGGGAGGGCCAGAAGAGACCCAGTACTTC
>TRBJ2-1|NA|TRBV29-1|TRBD2
CSVSGTSGGSYNEQFF
TGCAGCGTCTCCGGGACTAGCGGGGGCTCCTACAATGAGCAGTTCTTC
>TRBJ1-1|NA|TRBV4-1|TRBD1
CASSQEGYGTGSPEAFF
TGCGCCAGCAGCCAAGAGGGCTACGGGACAGGCTCCCCTGAAGCTTTCTTT
>TRBJ2-2|NA|TRBV5-1|NA
CASSLDRVNTGELFF
TGCGCCAGCAGCTTGGACAGGGTTAACACCGGGGAGCTGTTTTTT
>TRBJ2-1|NA|TRBV6-4|TRBD2
CASSPAAILAGKQFF
TGTGCCAGCAGTCCGGCCGCAATTTTAGCGGGAAAGCAGTTCTTC
>TRBJ1-4|NA|TRBV7-2|NA
CASSLGPAGLNEKLFF
TGTGCCAGCAGCTTAGGGCCGGCAGGGCTAAATGAAAAACTGTTTTTT
>TRBJ1-6|few|TRBV2|TRBD1
CATARSTGRLIPSPLHF
TGTGCCACCGCCCGGTCGACAGGGCGCCTCATCCCTTCACCCCTCCACTTT
>TRBJ1-5|NA|TRBV19|TRBD1
CASTAGTGNQPQHF
TGTGCCAGTACCGCCGGGACAGGCAATCAGCCCCAGCATTTT
>TRBJ1-4|once|TRBV6-5|NA
CASRRGTNEKLFF
TGTGCCAGCAGGAGGGGGACGAATGAAAAACTGTTTTTT
>TRBJ2-4|few|TRBV18|NA
CASSPPGRAGQNIQYF
TGTGCCAGCTCACCACCCGGCAGGGCTGGTCAAAACATTCAGTACTTC
>TRBJ1-4|NA|TRBV12-5|TRBD1
CASAFGTGVRTGWQVNEKLFF
TGTGCTAGTGCCTTTGGTACTGGTGTTCGGACAGGGTGGCAGGTTAATGAAAAACTGTTTTTT
>TRBJ2-5|NA|TRBV5-1|NA
CASSLGRETQYF
TGCGCCAGCAGCTTGGGGAGGGAGACCCAGTACTTC
>TRBJ2-2|few|TRBV5-5|TRBD1
CASRNYRGPLVGLFF
TGTGCCAGCAGAAACTACAGGGGACCCCTCGTCGGGCTGTTTTTT
>TRBJ2-2|NA|TRBV25-1|NA
CASQGVPNTGELFF
TGTGCCAGTCAGGGTGTCCCCAACACCGGGGAGCTGTTTTTT
>TRBJ2-1|NA|TRBV28|NA
CASSPYNEQFF
TGTGCCAGCAGTCCGTACAATGAGCAGTTCTTC
>TRBJ1-2|NA|TRBV2|NA
CASSESLGYTF
TGTGCCAGCAGTGAATCCCTAGGCTACACCTTC
>TRBJ2-5|NA|TRBV4-1|TRBD2
CASSAIAGARETQYF
TGCGCCAGCAGCGCCATAGCGGGAGCTCGAGAGACCCAGTACTTC
>TRBJ2-7|NA|TRBV7-9|TRBD2
CASSWGGPDEQYF
TGTGCCAGCAGCTGGGGGGGACCAGACGAGCAGTACTTC
>TRBJ2-1|NA|TRBV9|NA
CASSPGTIDEQFF
TGTGCCAGCAGCCCAGGGACAATCGATGAGCAGTTCTTC
>TRBJ2-1|NA|TRBV30|TRBD2
CAWSVVRTSGSYNEQFF
TGTGCCTGGAGTGTAGTCCGCACTAGCGGGAGCTACAATGAGCAGTTCTTC
>TRBJ1-1|NA|TRBV5-8|NA
CASSPVLEAFF
TGTGCCAGCAGCCCCGTATTGGAAGCTTTCTTT
>TRBJ1-1|NA|TRBV5-1|NA
CASSLVPSEAFF
TGCGCCAGCAGCTTGGTTCCCAGTGAAGCTTTCTTT
>TRBJ2-2|NA|TRBV11-2|NA
CASSLEPLPFGHTGELFF
TGTGCCAGCAGCTTAGAACCCCTCCCCTTCGGTCACACCGGGGAGCTGTTTTTT
>TRBJ1-2|NA|TRBV13|TRBD1
CASSSQGQLRDGYTF
TGTGCCAGCAGCTCCCAGGGACAGCTAAGGGATGGCTACACCTTC
>TRBJ2-1|once|TRBV7-2|NA
CASSSLLSSYNEQFF
TGTGCCAGCAGCTCATTACTAAGCTCCTACAATGAGCAGTTCTTC
>TRBJ1-2|few|TRBV6-6|NA
CASSADLKGYTF
TGTGCCAGCAGTGCGGACTTAAAGGGCTACACCTTC
>TRBJ2-4|once|TRBV5-1|TRBD2
CASSLATRGGRQNIQYF
TGCGCCAGCAGCTTGGCCACCCGGGGGGGACGACAAAACATTCAGTACTTC
>TRBJ1-4|NA|TRBV5-6|TRBD1
CASSLLLGGAREKLFF
TGTGCCAGCAGCTTGTTGTTAGGGGGCGCCCGTGAAAAACTGTTTTTT
>TRBJ1-3|NA|TRBV18|NA
CASSPGTGWNTIYF
TGTGCCAGCTCACCTGGGACTGGATGGAACACCATATATTTT
>TRBJ1-2|NA|TRBV6-1|NA
CASTDQQGQNYGYTF
TGTGCCAGCACTGACCAACAGGGACAAAACTATGGCTACACCTTC
>TRBJ1-2|NA|TRBV6-5|NA
CASSYSGQKVYGYTF
TGTGCCAGCAGTTACTCCGGACAAAAGGTCTATGGCTACACCTTC